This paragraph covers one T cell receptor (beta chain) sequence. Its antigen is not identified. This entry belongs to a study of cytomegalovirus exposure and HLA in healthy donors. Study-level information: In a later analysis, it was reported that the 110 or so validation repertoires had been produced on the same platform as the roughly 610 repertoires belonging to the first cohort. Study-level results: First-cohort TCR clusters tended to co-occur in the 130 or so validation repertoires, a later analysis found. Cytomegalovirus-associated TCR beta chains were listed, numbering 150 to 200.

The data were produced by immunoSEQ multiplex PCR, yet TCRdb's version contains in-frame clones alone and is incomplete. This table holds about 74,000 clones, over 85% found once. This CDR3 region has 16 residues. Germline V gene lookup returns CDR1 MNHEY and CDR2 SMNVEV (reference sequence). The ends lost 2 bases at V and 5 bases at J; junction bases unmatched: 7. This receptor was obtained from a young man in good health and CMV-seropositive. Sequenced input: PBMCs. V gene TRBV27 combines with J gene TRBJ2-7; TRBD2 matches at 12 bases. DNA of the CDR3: TGTGCCAGCAGTTTAGCTAGCGGGAGGGCCGTGGACGAGCAGTACTTC. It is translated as CASSLASGRAVDEQYF.